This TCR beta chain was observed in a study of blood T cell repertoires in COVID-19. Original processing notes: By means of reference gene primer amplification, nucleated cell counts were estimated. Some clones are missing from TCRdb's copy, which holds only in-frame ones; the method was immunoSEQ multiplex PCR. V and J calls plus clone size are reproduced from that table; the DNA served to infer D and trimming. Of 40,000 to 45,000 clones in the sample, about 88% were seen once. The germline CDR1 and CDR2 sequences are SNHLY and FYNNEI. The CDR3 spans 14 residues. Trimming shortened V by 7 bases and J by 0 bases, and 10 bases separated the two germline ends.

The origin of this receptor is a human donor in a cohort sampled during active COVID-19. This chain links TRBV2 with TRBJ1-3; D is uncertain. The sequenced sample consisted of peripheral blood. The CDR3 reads CASTGGGSGNTIYF. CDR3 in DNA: TGTGCCAGCACCGGAGGCGGCTCTGGAAACACCATATATTTT.